This T cell receptor beta chain comes out of a study of cytomegalovirus exposure and HLA in healthy donors. Study-wide findings and caveats: The study flagged 150 to 200 TCR beta chains as cytomegalovirus-associated.

Worth noting for this clone: Its target is unknown.

PCR primers comprised 60 Vbeta and 13 Jbeta primers. Produced via immunoSEQ multiplex PCR; TCRdb's table is partial and in-frame only. The sample records under 130,000 clones, 70% being singletons. Germline V gene lookup returns CDR1 SGHKS and CDR2 YYEKEE (reference sequence). V lost 2 bases and J 8 bases, leaving 17 bases between the germline ends. CDR3 length: 15 residues. The chain couples TRBV5-5 to TRBJ1-5, with a weak D call TRBD1 (6 bases). The sequence was obtained from a man aged 40-50 years in good health and CMV-seropositive. The sample was PBMCs. CDR3 protein: CASSFGGLGGEPQHF. The CDR3 DNA sequence: TGTGCCAGCAGCTTCGGTGGCCTAGGGGGAGAGCCCCAGCATTTT.